This TCR beta chain was obtained from a study of technical replicates of blood from a handful of donors. V was trimmed by 4 bases and J by 2 bases, leaving 21 bases between them. The germline CDR1 and CDR2 sequences are SQVTM and ANQGSEA. The CDR3 totals 17 residues. This clone has more than one count but fewer than ten. Repertoires were generated with immunoSEQ multiplex PCR, while TCRdb's copy carries only in-frame clones and drops some. Of roughly 72,000 clones listed, around 90% are singletons. The sequencing sample was made of T cells isolated from PBMCs. The source of this sequence is a human donor in good health. V and J are TRBV29-1 and TRBJ1-5, with D tentatively TRBD1 (6 bases). The CDR3 loop is CSVAFLTGGDGNQPQHF. The CDR3 bases are TGCAGCGTTGCCTTCTTGACAGGTGGGGATGGCAATCAGCCCCAGCATTTT.